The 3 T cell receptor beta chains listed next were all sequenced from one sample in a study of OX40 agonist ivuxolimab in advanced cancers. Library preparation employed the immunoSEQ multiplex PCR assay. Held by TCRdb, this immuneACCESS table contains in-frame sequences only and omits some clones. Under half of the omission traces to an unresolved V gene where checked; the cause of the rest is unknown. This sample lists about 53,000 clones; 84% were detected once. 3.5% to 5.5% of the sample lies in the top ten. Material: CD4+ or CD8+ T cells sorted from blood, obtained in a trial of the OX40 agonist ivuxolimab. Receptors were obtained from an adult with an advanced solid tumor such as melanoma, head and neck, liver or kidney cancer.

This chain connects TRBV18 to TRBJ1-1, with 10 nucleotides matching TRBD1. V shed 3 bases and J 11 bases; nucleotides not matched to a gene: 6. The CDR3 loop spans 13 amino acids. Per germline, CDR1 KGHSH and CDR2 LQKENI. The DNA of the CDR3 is TGTGCCAGCTCACCCGAGGACAGGGGGAAGGCTTTCTTT. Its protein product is CASSPEDRGKAFF.

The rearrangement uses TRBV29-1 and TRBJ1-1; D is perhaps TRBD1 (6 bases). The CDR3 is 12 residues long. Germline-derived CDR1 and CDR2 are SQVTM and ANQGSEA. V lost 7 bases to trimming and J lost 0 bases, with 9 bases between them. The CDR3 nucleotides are TGCAGCGCGGGACACCTGAACACTGAAGCTTTCTTT. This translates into CSAGHLNTEAFF.

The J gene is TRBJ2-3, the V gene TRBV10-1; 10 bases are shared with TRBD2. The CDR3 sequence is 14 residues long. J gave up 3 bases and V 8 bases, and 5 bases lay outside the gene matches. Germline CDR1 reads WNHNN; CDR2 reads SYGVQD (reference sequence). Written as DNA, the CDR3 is TGCGCCAGCCTCCTAGCGGGAGATACAGATACGCAGTATTTT. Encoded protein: CASLLAGDTDTQYF.